This T cell receptor beta chain was captured by sequencing in a study of T cell changes during pregnancy in multiple sclerosis. Germline-derived CDR1 and CDR2 are MRHNA and SNTAGT. V lost 3 bases and J 2 bases, leaving 12 bases between the germline ends. The CDR3 has 15 amino acids. The method was immunoSEQ multiplex PCR; TCRdb's version includes in-frame clones alone and lacks a portion of them. Here the sample spans tens of thousands of clones, about 86% being singletons. The receptor comes from a female donor in good health, enrolled as a control in a pregnancy study. This specimen was CD4+ T cells from peripheral blood mononuclear cells, taken in the first trimester of pregnancy. This chain connects TRBV6-4 to TRBJ2-3; TRBD2 might be the D (6 bases). Here the CDR3 DNA reads TGTGCCAGCAGTGATGGAGGGAGTCCCACAGATACGCAGTATTTT. Protein: CASSDGGSPTDTQYF.